A selection of T cell receptor beta chains follows, all from one sample in a study of T-cell memory formation after mild COVID-19. In TCRdb, the 5' RACE reads were re-called with MiXCR into one record per CDR3 protein. The sample includes approximately 250,000 distinct CDR3 sequences, 16% seen only once; the top ten take around 21%. Sequenced input: PBMCs or a T cell subset sorted from them (not recorded which). These receptors came from a man aged 18-30 years who had mild COVID-19 (a few samples of this study predate the infection). Cell type and time point are not known. CDR3s include the opening cysteine and the closing phenylalanine or tryptophan. The D gene is left open where the match is weak. Clone size is shown for a subset of rows, as once, few, many or a class of expanded clone.

few	TRBV5-1	NA	TRBJ1-3	CASSLAGGSSGNTIYF	TGCGCCAGCAGCTTGGCCGGAGGGAGCTCTGGAAACACCATATATTTT
NA	TRBV7-3	NA	TRBJ2-2	CASSLDPAVGELFF	TGTGCCAGCAGCTTAGATCCTGCGGTCGGGGAGCTGTTTTTT
NA	TRBV6-5	NA	TRBJ2-7	CASSYSTAGPYEQYF	TGTGCCAGCAGTTACTCGACAGCAGGACCCTACGAGCAGTACTTC
NA	TRBV7-2	TRBD1	TRBJ1-6	CASSMGQGINSPLHF	TGTGCCAGCAGCATGGGACAGGGGATTAATTCACCCCTCCACTTT
few	TRBV6-6	TRBD2	TRBJ2-7	CASSRTSGKYEQYF	TGTGCCAGCAGTCGGACTAGCGGTAAATACGAGCAGTACTTC
few	TRBV7-2	NA	TRBJ1-5	CASSLAGGGSNQPQHF	TGTGCCAGCAGCTTAGCGGGGGGCGGTAGCAATCAGCCCCAGCATTTT
NA	TRBV7-2	NA	TRBJ1-4	CASSLLGLNEKLFF	TGTGCCAGCAGCTTACTAGGACTTAATGAAAAACTGTTTTTT
NA	TRBV5-1	NA	TRBJ1-1	CASSLGAGSEAFF	TGCGCCAGCAGCTTGGGCGCAGGGTCTGAAGCTTTCTTT
few	TRBV30	NA	TRBJ1-1	CAWSVGTLTEAFF	TGTGCCTGGAGTGTTGGGACATTAACTGAAGCTTTCTTT
once	TRBV7-9	NA	TRBJ1-2	CASSLGYYGYTF	TGTGCCAGCAGCTTAGGCTACTATGGCTACACCTTC
NA	TRBV12-3/TRBV12-4	NA	TRBJ2-2	CASSRAGELFF	TGTGCCAGCAGCAGGGCCGGGGAGCTGTTTTTT
NA	TRBV29-1	TRBD1	TRBJ1-2	CSVDEDRNYCYTF	TGCAGCGTTGACGAGGACAGGAACTATTGCTACACCTTC
many	TRBV11-2	NA	TRBJ2-1	CASSLVGSYNEQFF	TGTGCCAGCAGCTTAGTGGGCTCCTACAATGAGCAGTTCTTC
NA	TRBV20-1	TRBD2	TRBJ2-3	CSARGGGADTQYF	TGCAGTGCTAGAGGCGGGGGGGCAGATACGCAGTATTTT
few	TRBV7-9	NA	TRBJ1-1	CASSLRVHGNTEAFF	TGTGCCAGCAGCTTACGGGTACATGGGAACACTGAAGCTTTCTTT
few	TRBV5-1	TRBD2	TRBJ2-1	CASSLRLAYNEQFF	TGCGCCAGCAGCTTACGACTAGCTTACAATGAGCAGTTCTTC
NA	TRBV6-5	NA	TRBJ2-5	CASSYVSGRQETQYF	TGTGCCAGCAGTTACGTCTCAGGCCGACAAGAGACCCAGTACTTC
NA	TRBV12-3/TRBV12-4	NA	TRBJ1-1	CASGRGGTEAFF	TGTGCCAGCGGCCGTGGGGGGACTGAAGCTTTCTTT
many	TRBV4-3	NA	TRBJ2-2	CASSQVGSPTNTGELFF	TGCGCCAGCAGCCAAGTGGGCAGCCCAACGAACACCGGGGAGCTGTTTTTT
NA	TRBV4-3	NA	TRBJ2-7	CASSQEEGLSYEQYF	TGCGCCAGCAGCCAAGAAGAGGGGCTCTCCTACGAGCAGTACTTC
NA	TRBV6-6	NA	TRBJ1-2	CASSYLAGREDYGYTF	TGTGCCAGCAGTTACCTAGCCGGCCGCGAAGACTATGGCTACACCTTC
many	TRBV7-9	TRBD2	TRBJ2-5	CASSPGLVQETQYF	TGTGCCAGCAGCCCAGGACTAGTCCAAGAGACCCAGTACTTC
NA	TRBV12-3/TRBV12-4	TRBD1	TRBJ1-2	CASSARDRVDGYTF	TGTGCCAGCAGTGCCCGGGACAGGGTTGATGGCTACACCTTC
few	TRBV18	NA	TRBJ1-1	CASSPRGGWNTEAFF	TGTGCCAGCTCACCAAGGGGAGGATGGAACACTGAAGCTTTCTTT
few	TRBV5-1	NA	TRBJ1-1	CASSLVSLNTEAFF	TGCGCCAGCAGCTTGGTATCCTTGAACACTGAAGCTTTCTTT